These T cell receptor beta chains were read from a single sample in a study of control samples from healthy donors and cancer patients. The assay was immunoSEQ multiplex PCR, and TCRdb's table has in-frame clones only and misses some. The data hold more than 75,000 clones, with 84% observed a single time. Material: PBMCs. These receptors were collected from a man aged 65 to 85 with lung cancer. CDR3s include the opening cysteine and the closing phenylalanine or tryptophan. A D gene is named only where the DNA matches it firmly. The listing skips clone size in some rows; elsewhere it reads once, few, many or a size class.

D gene	V gene	clone size	CDR3 length	J gene	CDR3 protein	CDR3 DNA
.	TRBV6-2/TRBV6-3	.	13	TRBJ1-5	CASSFPGAQPQHF	TGTGCCAGCAGTTTCCCCGGGGCTCAGCCCCAGCATTTT
.	TRBV11-1	few	11	TRBJ1-3	CASSLTNTIYF	TGTGCCAGCAGCTTAACGAACACCATATATTTT
.	TRBV18	.	15	TRBJ1-6	CASSRGLDTRSPLHF	TGTGCCAGCTCACGGGGGTTGGACACGCGTTCACCCCTCCACTTT
.	TRBV3-1/TRBV3-2	.	15	TRBJ1-3	CASSQVGADGNTIYF	TGTGCCAGCAGCCAAGTTGGTGCAGACGGAAACACCATATATTTT
TRBD1	TRBV9	few	13	TRBJ2-7	CASSPGQGNEQYF	TGTGCCAGCAGCCCGGGACAGGGGAACGAGCAGTACTTC
TRBD1	TRBV27	.	14	TRBJ2-1	CASSPGTGVNEQFF	TGTGCCAGCAGTCCCGGGACAGGGGTTAATGAGCAGTTCTTC
.	TRBV24-1	.	17	TRBJ2-2	CATSDLVIAENTGELFF	TGTGCCACCAGTGATTTGGTCATAGCGGAGAACACCGGGGAGCTGTTTTTT
TRBD2	TRBV24-1	.	15	TRBJ2-5	CATSPAGGPRETQYF	TGTGCCACCAGTCCCGCGGGGGGGCCGCGGGAGACCCAGTACTTC
.	TRBV24-1	.	14	TRBJ1-1	CATKGGLGHTEAFF	TGTGCCACCAAGGGGGGACTCGGGCACACTGAAGCTTTCTTT
.	TRBV7-9	many	14	TRBJ2-2	CASSLVGSTGELFF	TGTGCCAGCAGCTTAGTCGGGAGCACCGGGGAGCTGTTTTTT
TRBD1	TRBV5-1	.	15	TRBJ2-2	CASSTGTENTGELFF	TGCGCCAGCAGTACCGGGACAGAGAACACCGGGGAGCTGTTTTTT